A single sample gave rise to the 31 T cell receptor beta chains below, sequenced in a study of Graves' ophthalmopathy and Graves' hyperthyroidism. From RNA, the CDR3 regions of TCR beta chains were amplified and sequenced. RT-PCR was first run with HTBI primers, then multiplex PCR in a second round. TCRdb fed the multiplex PCR reads into MiXCR, producing one record per CDR3 protein. The table records 400,000 to 450,000 distinct CDR3 sequences, around 21% of them present only once. The sequenced sample consisted of peripheral blood. These receptors came from a woman under 30 with stable Graves' hyperthyroidism.

The chain links TRBV12-3 or TRBV12-4 to TRBJ1-5; D perhaps matches TRBD1 (5 bases). The length of the CDR3 is 19 residues. The ends were cut back, 4 bases at V and 0 bases at J, with 22 bases in the middle. CDR3 nucleotide sequence: TGTGCCAGCAGTTCCCGGCGGGGGTCTCTACTTTATAGCAATCAGCCCCAGCATTTT. Its translation is CASSSRRGSLLYSNQPQHF.

This clonotype was seen repeatedly, ten times or more. The chain employs TRBV3-1 and TRBJ1-2; TRBD1 aligns across 7 bases. Losses at the gene ends were 4 bases for V and 7 bases for J; bases not matched to a gene: 9. Germline lookup yields CDR1 LGHDT and CDR2 YNNKEL (reference sequence). The CDR3 spans 14 residues. As DNA, the CDR3 is TGTGCCAGCAGCCTCAATGGACAGGAGGGTGGCTACACCTTC. Residues: CASSLNGQEGGYTF. Full variable domain (remainder filled in from reference TRBV3-1 and TRBJ1-2): DTAVSQTPKYLVTQMGNDKSIKCEQNLGHDTMYWYKQDSKKFLKIMFSYNNKELIINETVPNRFSPKSPDKAHLNLHINSLELGDSAVYFCASSLNGQEGGYTFGSGTRLTVV.

This clonotype was counted ten times or more. This chain links TRBV30 with TRBJ1-6; 7 nucleotides line up with TRBD1. The CDR3 is 14 residues long. Per the germline V gene, CDR1 is GTSNPN and CDR2 is SVGIG (reference sequence). V lost 1 base to trimming and J lost 7 bases; unmatched junction nucleotides: 4. CDR3 nucleotide sequence: TGTGCCTGGAGTGGCGACAGGGAGAATTCACCCCTCCACTTT. This translates into CAWSGDRENSPLHF.

This clonotype was detected ten times or more. The chain is built from TRBV11-2 and TRBJ2-4, with a weak D call TRBD2 (5 bases). The CDR3 runs to 15 residues. Trimming removed 3 bases at V and 1 base at J, with 10 bases between. Germline-derived CDR1 and CDR2 are SGHAT and FQNNGV. CDR3 region: CASSFEGFAKNIQYF. The CDR3 bases are TGTGCCAGCAGCTTTGAGGGATTCGCCAAAAACATTCAGTACTTC.

The V call is TRBV12-5, the J call TRBJ1-1, with 7 bases that match TRBD1. Germline CDR1 LGHNT, CDR2 FRNRAP. CDR3 length equals 16 residues. V was clipped by 9 bases and J by 1 base; unmatched bases: 14. CDR3 residues: CARRLVGNRGNTEAFF. The DNA of the CDR3 is TGTGCTAGAAGACTGGTAGGTAACAGGGGGAACACTGAAGCTTTCTTT.

Ten or more counts support this clonotype. This chain links TRBV6-1 with TRBJ2-2; tentatively, D is TRBD1 (6 bases). Looked up from germline, CDR1 is MNHNS and CDR2 is SASEGT. V lost 3 bases and J 0 bases, leaving 11 bases between the germline ends. The CDR3 runs 16 residues. The chain's CDR3 is CASSDRTASNTGELFF. The CDR3 DNA follows: TGTGCCAGCAGTGATCGGACAGCTTCGAACACCGGGGAGCTGTTTTTT.

In its sample, this clonotype was seen many times. The chain recombines TRBV20-1 with TRBJ2-7, with TRBD2 matching over 9 bases. The length of the CDR3 is 15 residues. Germline V gene data show CDR1 as DFQATT and CDR2 as SNEGSKA (reference sequence). Trimming removed 4 bases from V and 3 bases from J; junction bases left unmatched: 10. The CDR3 coding sequence is TGCAGTGCTACTCCATCTAGCGGGGCCCGCTACGAGCAGTACTTC. This translates into CSATPSSGARYEQYF.

As for this clonotype: A junction boundary mismatches the germline segment, possibly from a read error. The chain is built from TRBV7-2 and TRBJ1-1; a possible D gene is TRBD1 (5 bases). Per the germline V gene, CDR1 is SGHTA and CDR2 is FQGNSA. The CDR3 is 14 residues long. CDR3 in DNA: TGTGCCAGCAGAACGGGACTGCGGTACACTGATGCTTTCTTT. Translated: CASRTGLRYTDAFF. The variable domain in full, completed from reference TRBV7-2 and TRBJ1-1, reads GAGVSQSPSNKVTEKGKDVELRCDPISGHTALYWYRQSLGQGLEFLIYFQGNSAPDKSGLPSDRFSAERTGGSVSTLTIQRTQQEDSAVYLCASRTGLRYTDAFFGQGTRLTVV.

The gene calls are TRBV10-3 and TRBJ2-4, with 7 bases fitting TRBD1. The ends lost 0 bases at V and 3 bases at J; junction bases unmatched: 5. Germline values: CDR1 ENHRY, CDR2 SYGVKD. The CDR3 runs to 16 residues. CDR3 amino acids: CAISESTGWGKNIQYF. The CDR3 DNA follows: TGTGCCATCAGTGAGTCGACAGGGTGGGGCAAAAACATTCAGTACTTC.

This clonotype was detected ten times or more. V and J are TRBV20-1 and TRBJ1-1, with D hard to call. This CDR3 comprises 11 residues. From germline, CDR1 is DFQATT and CDR2 SNEGSKA (reference sequence). The CDR3 spells CNGRLNTEAFF. The CDR3 DNA sequence: TGCAACGGAAGACTGAACACTGAAGCTTTCTTT.

This clonotype was observed at least ten times. J is TRBJ2-7 and V is TRBV27; perhaps TRBD1 as D (6 bases). V lost 0 bases and J 0 bases, leaving 12 bases between the germline ends. Germline V lookup: CDR1 MNHEY, CDR2 SMNVEV (reference sequence). The CDR3 sequence is 16 residues long. The CDR3 sequence: CASSLSWTATSYEQYF. As DNA, the CDR3 is TGTGCCAGCAGTTTATCGTGGACAGCAACCTCCTACGAGCAGTACTTC.

The chain combines TRBV12-3 or TRBV12-4 with TRBJ1-2, with D hard to call. The CDR3 has 13 residues. Trimming removed 3 bases from V and 4 bases from J, with 9 bases in between. The CDR3 DNA sequence: TGTGCCAGCAGTTTGGTTCAGACCTATGGCTACACCTTC. As protein: CASSLVQTYGYTF.

This clonotype has a count of ten or more. This chain joins TRBV6-2 or TRBV6-3 and TRBJ2-2, with unresolved D. The CDR3 consists of 11 residues. Germline V lookup: CDR1 MNHEY, CDR2 SVGEGT. Trimming stripped 6 bases from V and 6 bases from J, with 5 bases between. CDR3 amino acids: CASRTAGELFF. The CDR3 coding sequence is TGTGCCAGCAGGACGGCCGGGGAGCTGTTTTTT.

This clonotype was counted at least ten times. CDR3 loop: CASSLRQTVRAYEQYF. The CDR3 DNA reads TGCGCCAGCAGCTTGAGGCAGACAGTACGGGCATACGAGCAGTACTTC. The chain carries TRBV5-1 and TRBJ2-7; D is possibly TRBD1 (5 bases). The CDR3 spans 16 residues. Trimming pared 1 base from V and 4 bases from J, leaving 18 bases between. Germline CDR1 SGHRS, CDR2 YFSETQ.

V and J are TRBV6-1 and TRBJ1-5, with 9 bases fitting TRBD1. The CDR3 sequence is 15 residues long. Germline V CDR1 and CDR2: MNHNS, SASEGT. Trimming took 7 bases from V and 3 from J; bases not matched to a gene: 7. The CDR3 here is CASITGQGTNQPQHF. As DNA, the CDR3 is TGTGCCAGCATAACCGGACAGGGGACCAATCAGCCCCAGCATTTT.

This clonotype was seen repeatedly, ten times or more. The J gene is TRBJ1-1, the V gene TRBV19, with 7 nucleotides matching TRBD1. There are 15 residues in the CDR3. Germline V gene lookup returns CDR1 LNHDA and CDR2 SQIVND (reference sequence). The J segment lost 2 bases and the V segment lost 5 bases, leaving 8 bases of the junction unmatched. The CDR3 region has the DNA TGTGCCAGTAGTGCTATCAGACAGGGAAACACTGAAGCTTTCTTT. It encodes CASSAIRQGNTEAFF.

A few counts support this clonotype. CDR3 nucleotide sequence: TGTGCCAGCAGTGAAGCGCTGGGCAGACCCGCCTATGGCTACACCTTC. It is translated as CASSEALGRPAYGYTF. The J gene is TRBJ1-2, the V gene TRBV6-1; no reliable D call. The V gene's germline CDR1 is MNHNS and CDR2 SASEGT. The CDR3 runs 16 residues. V lost 0 bases and J lost 4, with 15 bases in between.

This clonotype has a count of ten or more. This rearrangement joins TRBV28 to TRBJ2-5; 8 nucleotides line up with TRBD2. CDR1 MDHEN and CDR2 SYDVKM come from the germline V gene. V gave up 6 bases and J gave up 2 bases; unmatched junction bases: 17. The CDR3 sequence is 18 residues long. In DNA form, the CDR3 reads TGTGCCAGCAGCCCCGGCTTGGTAGCGGGACGGAGACAAGAGACCCAGTACTTC. Encoded protein: CASSPGLVAGRRQETQYF.

At least ten counts were recorded for this clonotype. V and J are TRBV6-2 or TRBV6-3 and TRBJ1-2; D gene ambiguous. The V and J ends lost 3 bases and 0 bases respectively, with 5 bases between them. The CDR3 consists of 13 residues. Germline V CDR1 and CDR2: MNHEY, SVGEGT. The CDR3 DNA reads as TGTGCCAGCAGTTATGGGACTAACTATGGCTACACCTTC. Translated, it gives CASSYGTNYGYTF.

This clonotype was detected many times. The gene calls are TRBV30 and TRBJ1-6; 7 bases line up with TRBD1. This CDR3 comprises 12 residues. The germline CDR1 and CDR2 sequences are GTSNPN and SVGIG (reference sequence). With 7 bases clipped from V and 5 bases from J, the junction kept 2 bases outside the gene matches. CDR3 coding DNA: TGTGCCTTCAGGGGGAATAATTCACCCCTCCACTTT. Encoded protein: CAFRGNNSPLHF.

The J gene is TRBJ2-2, the V gene TRBV19, with D tentatively TRBD2 (7 bases). The V and J ends lost 7 bases and 0 bases respectively, with 15 bases between them. CDR1 is LNHDA and CDR2 is SQIVND in the germline V gene (reference sequence). The CDR3 is made up of 16 amino acids. The CDR3 spells CASTTRGGSNTGELFF. The CDR3 DNA reads as TGTGCCAGTACCACGAGGGGGGGGTCGAACACCGGGGAGCTGTTTTTT.

The chain employs TRBV6-1 and TRBJ2-7, with D unclear. V lost 5 bases to trimming and J lost 6 bases, with 11 bases between them. The CDR3 is 12 amino acids. Germline CDR1 MNHNS, CDR2 SASEGT. This CDR3 is CASSLRLFEQYF. CDR3 nucleotides: TGTGCCAGCAGTCTCCGGCTGTTCGAGCAGTACTTC.

Ten or more counts support this clonotype. The V call is TRBV30, the J call TRBJ1-1; D is ambiguous. The CDR3 length is 14 residues. Germline CDR1 reads GTSNPN; CDR2 reads SVGIG (reference sequence). Trimming left V 2 bases short and J 5 bases short, with 15 bases between. This chain's CDR3 is CAWSQSPGLTEAFF. DNA for the CDR3: TGTGCCTGGAGTCAAAGCCCGGGTCTTACTGAAGCTTTCTTT.

Notes on this clonotype: A much more abundant neighbour one base away suggests this may be a read error. The chain combines TRBV2 with TRBJ2-7; D tentatively fits TRBD1 or TRBD2 (5 bases each). Per the germline V gene, CDR1 is SNHLY and CDR2 is FYNNEI. The CDR3 has 15 amino acids. Trimming cost V 6 bases and J 3 bases, with 18 bases left between them. The CDR3 region is CASSARAGSFYEQYF. The CDR3 nucleotides are TGTGCCAGCAGCGCCCGTGCAGGGAGCTTCTACGAGCAGTACTTC. Full variable domain (rest looked up from reference TRBV2 and TRBJ2-7): EPEVTQTPSHQVTQMGQEVILRCVPISNHLYFYWYRQILGQKVEFLVSFYNNEISEKSEIFDDQFSVERPDGSNFTLKIRSTKLEDSAMYFCASSARAGSFYEQYFGPGTRLTVT.

Ten or more counts support this clonotype. The rearrangement joins TRBV20-1 to TRBJ1-2; D possibly corresponds to TRBD1 (5 bases). This CDR3 region has 12 residues. In germline, CDR1 is DFQATT, CDR2 SNEGSKA (reference sequence). The V gene lost 5 bases and the J gene lost 7 bases, with 14 bases spanning the gap. The CDR3, as DNA: TGCAGTGCTCAACAGGTTAGGAGTGGCTACACCTTC. Protein sequence: CSAQQVRSGYTF.

Ten or more counts support this clonotype. DNA of the CDR3: TGCAGTGCTAGTCGAATAGCGGGACTAGCGGAGACTGGGACCCAGTACTTC. Protein product: CSASRIAGLAETGTQYF. V is TRBV20-1 and J is TRBJ2-5, with 11 positions matching TRBD2. Germline lookup yields CDR1 DFQATT and CDR2 SNEGSKA (reference sequence). J was trimmed by 7 bases and V by 3 bases; bases with no gene match: 16. There are 17 residues in the CDR3.

This clonotype was seen at least ten times. The chain couples TRBV12-3 or TRBV12-4 to TRBJ1-5; D not certain. The CDR3 is made up of 13 amino acids. V dropped 3 bases and J dropped 6 bases, with 9 bases sitting between them. The CDR3 coding sequence is TGTGCCAGCAGTTTCGGGGAGACTCAGCCCCAGCATTTT. It specifies CASSFGETQPQHF.

The chain uses TRBV20-1 and TRBJ2-4, with TRBD1 matching over 9 bases. Germline V CDR1 and CDR2: DFQATT, SNEGSKA (reference sequence). J was trimmed by 4 bases and V by 6 bases; bases with no gene match: 4. The CDR3 is made up of 13 amino acids. In DNA, the CDR3 is TGCAGTGCCTGGACAGGGGAAAAAAACATTCAGTACTTC. It translates to CSAWTGEKNIQYF.

This clonotype was picked up many times. J is TRBJ1-1 and V is TRBV18, with TRBD1 identical over 8 bases. This CDR3 spans 13 amino acids. With 5 bases clipped from V and 7 bases from J, the junction kept 6 bases outside the gene matches. Germline CDR1 is KGHSH and CDR2 is LQKENI. CDR3 in amino acids: CASSGTGSGEAFF. In DNA form, the CDR3 reads TGTGCCAGCTCAGGGACAGGTTCGGGTGAAGCTTTCTTT.

This clonotype was recorded many times. V usage is TRBV25-1 and J usage is TRBJ1-3; D is ambiguous. The germline CDR1 and CDR2 sequences are MGHDK and SYGVNS. The CDR3 sequence is 16 residues long. V lost 4 bases to trimming and J lost 0 bases, with 13 bases between them. The CDR3 nucleotides read TGTGCCAGCAGTGGTCTCCCGGGAGGCTCTGGAAACACCATATATTTT. Amino acids: CASSGLPGGSGNTIYF.

This clonotype was seen many times. The rearrangement links TRBV11-2 to TRBJ2-2, with 12 bases identical to TRBD2. From germline, CDR1 is SGHAT and CDR2 FQNNGV. With V trimmed by 4 bases and J by 9 bases, 12 bases remained unmatched. The CDR3 consists of 17 residues. CDR3 DNA: TGTGCCAGCAGCTATTCTACTAGCGGGGGGAGTAATCGGGAGCTGTTTTTT. It is translated as CASSYSTSGGSNRELFF. Together with reference TRBV11-2 and TRBJ2-2, the CDR3 gives the full variable domain: EAGVAQSPRYKIIEKRQSVAFWCNPISGHATLYWYQQILGQGPKLLIQFQNNGVVDDSQLPKDRFSAERLKGVDSTLKIQPAKLEDSAVYLCASSYSTSGGSNRELFFGEGSRLTVL.